These 9 T cell receptor beta chains were sequenced from one sample in a study of T cell responses to AZD1222 COVID-19 vaccine. Method: immunoSEQ multiplex PCR; TCRdb's copy keeps in-frame clones and lacks some. The data hold 95,000 to 150,000 clones, with around 87% observed a single time. Sequenced material: peripheral blood, taken 28 days after the second AZD1222 dose. These receptors were obtained from an adult who received the AZD1222 COVID-19 vaccine.

The V gene is TRBV29-1, the J gene TRBJ1-5; unclear D gene. The length of the CDR3 is 9 residues. V shed 7 bases and J shed 7 bases, with 5 bases lying between them. CDR1 is SQVTM and CDR2 is ANQGSEA in the germline V gene. The CDR3 bases are TGCAGCGGCTACCAGCCCCAGCATTTT. It encodes CSGYQPQHF.

The V and J genes are TRBV7-2 and TRBJ1-3; 10 nucleotides match TRBD1. The CDR3 extends over 16 amino acids. V was clipped by 1 base and J by 7 bases; unmatched bases: 7. CDR1 and CDR2 (germline): SGHTA, FQGNSA. As DNA, the CDR3 is TGTGCCAGCAGCTTAGGAGGGGACAGGGGTGGTAACACCATATATTTT. Its protein is CASSLGGDRGGNTIYF.

This rearrangement joins TRBV5-4 to TRBJ1-3; 8 bases match TRBD1. V was clipped by 4 bases and J by 0 bases; unmatched bases: 6. Germline V gene data show CDR1 as SGHNT and CDR2 as YYREEE (reference sequence). The CDR3 is made up of 16 amino acids. CDR3 sequence reads: CASSPGQAGSGNTIYF. The CDR3 DNA reads as TGTGCCAGCAGCCCGGGACAGGCTGGCTCTGGAAACACCATATATTTT. Full variable domain (rest looked up from reference TRBV5-4 and TRBJ1-3): ETGVTQSPTHLIKTRGQQVTLRCSSQSGHNTVSWYQQALGQGPQFIFQYYREEENGRGNFPPRFSGLQFPNYSSELNVNALELDDSALYLCASSPGQAGSGNTIYFGEGSWLTVV.

This clone was picked up one time. Written as DNA, the CDR3 is TGTGCCTCGACTGGTGGGGTTTATTTTGAAAAACTGTTTTTT. Translated, it gives CASTGGVYFEKLFF. The chain is built from TRBV30 and TRBJ1-4; D call uncertain. Trimming removed 7 bases at V and 7 bases at J, with 19 bases between. CDR3 length equals 14 residues. The germline gives CDR1 GTSNPN, CDR2 SVGIG (reference sequence).

The rearrangement uses TRBV7-7 and TRBJ2-5, with D possibly matching TRBD2 (5 bases). Germline V CDR1 and CDR2: SSHAT, FNYEAQ (reference sequence). The CDR3 length is 17 residues. The V end was cut by 1 base, the J end by 5 bases, with 20 bases between. In nucleotides, the CDR3 is TGTGCCAGCAGCTTAGGCCTGGGCCAAAGGTCGGGGGAGACCCAGTACTTC. This translates into CASSLGLGQRSGETQYF. Supplemented by reference TRBV7-7 and TRBJ2-5, the full variable domain reads GAGVSQSPRYKVTKRGQDVTLRCDPISSHATLYWYQQALGQGPEFLTYFNYEAQPDKSGLPSDRFSAERPEGSISTLTIQRTEQRDSAMYRCASSLGLGQRSGETQYFGPGTRLLVL.

The genes are TRBV9 and TRBJ1-3, with unresolved D. This CDR3 has 13 residues. CDR1 and CDR2 (germline): SGDLS, YYNGEE. Trimming pared 4 bases from V and 2 bases from J, leaving 7 bases between. The CDR3 here is CASSSPAGNTIYF. DNA for the CDR3: TGTGCCAGCAGCTCACCAGCTGGAAACACCATATATTTT.

The gene calls are TRBV28 and TRBJ1-2; 7 positions agree with TRBD1. The germline CDR1 and CDR2 sequences are MDHEN and SYDVKM. Trimming removed 6 bases from V and 4 bases from J; junction bases left unmatched: 11. CDR3 length equals 15 residues. CDR3 protein: CASSNRRQGGYGYTF. In nucleotides, the CDR3 is TGTGCCAGCAGCAACAGAAGACAGGGAGGCTATGGCTACACCTTC.

This sequence joins TRBV5-1 and TRBJ2-1; possibly TRBD1 for D (7 bases). The ends were cut back, 10 bases at V and 12 bases at J, with 26 bases in the middle. The CDR3 has 14 residues. The germline V gene encodes CDR1 SGHRS and CDR2 YFSETQ. In DNA, the CDR3 is TGCGCCTCGGGACCCGACCTTGCCCAGGGGGGGCAGTTCTTC. Protein sequence: CASGPDLAQGGQFF.

V and J are TRBV4-3 and TRBJ1-1, with D tentatively TRBD1 (5 bases). The length of the CDR3 is 13 residues. Trimming removed 2 bases at V and 8 bases at J, with 12 bases between. In germline, CDR1 is LGHNA, CDR2 YSLEER. The CDR3 DNA reads TGCGCCAGCAGCCAAATGGGGGACGGGGAAGCTTTCTTT. Translated, it gives CASSQMGDGEAFF.